The source of this T cell receptor (beta chain) is a study of cytomegalovirus exposure and HLA in healthy donors. Whole-study findings and limits: Accounts indicate the classifier identified cytomegalovirus status with strong specificity and sensitivity. Later findings reportedly placed an Asian-associated ancestry cluster below the roughly 730-donor mean for N-insertions. Association with HLA alleles at 0.05 false discovery rate was found for about 17,000 TCR beta sequences in a later analysis.

The PCR used 60 Vbeta and 13 Jbeta primers. Data came from immunoSEQ multiplex PCR; TCRdb stores just in-frame clones and leaves some out. The sample has 95,000 to 150,000 clones, roughly 80% seen once; the top ten hold 20%. The CDR3 runs 14 residues. V gave up 4 bases and J gave up 5 bases; unmatched junction bases: 6. Germline V gene sequence: CDR1 SGHRS, CDR2 YFSETQ. As regards this clone: The antigen is unknown.

The source of this sequence is a man younger than 35 in good health and CMV-seropositive. Material for sequencing was PBMCs. This chain connects TRBV5-1 to TRBJ2-3; TRBD2 agrees at 8 bases. The CDR3 bases are TGCGCCAGCAGCCCGGGGGGGCAAGTAGATACGCAGTATTTT. Its translation: CASSPGGQVDTQYF.